These T cell receptor beta chains were read from a single sample in a study of regulatory T cells in long-lasting Graves disease. MiXCR, applied by TCRdb to the multiplex PCR reads, yields one record per CDR3 protein. The sample lists over 450,000 distinct CDR3 sequences, about 22% seen once, with around 7% in the top ten. The sequences come from peripheral blood mononuclear cells (PBMCs), collected when the disease was refractory, from a patient treated with antithyroid drugs. These receptor sequences come from a female donor with Graves disease. Both conserved end residues are part of each CDR3. The D gene is left open where the match is weak. Where a row states a size, it is once, few, many or the class of an expanded clone; other rows omit it.

>TRBJ1-3|-|-|TRBV11-2
TGTGCCAGCAGCTTACGGATAGTGGGTGGAAACACCATATATTTT
CASSLRIVGGNTIYF
>TRBJ2-5|-|few|TRBV6-5
TGTGCCAGCAGTTATTTGACAGATGAAGAGACCCAGTACTTC
CASSYLTDEETQYF
>TRBJ1-5|-|few|TRBV20-1
TGCAGTGCTAGAATAGCTAGCAATCAGCCCCAGCATTTT
CSARIASNQPQHF
>TRBJ2-7|-|-|TRBV7-2
TGTGCCAGCAGCTTCTTCGACGGGTCCTACGAGCAGTACTTC
CASSFFDGSYEQYF
>TRBJ1-6|-|many|TRBV6-1
TGTGCCAGCAGTATAGAGCTTGATAATTCACCCCTCCACTTT
CASSIELDNSPLHF
>TRBJ2-2|-|-|TRBV3-1
TGTGCCAGCGCCCGTCATGGCACCGGGGAGCTGTTTTTT
CASARHGTGELFF
>TRBJ1-1|-|many|TRBV28
TGTGCCAGCAGCCCTCCGTACACTGAAGCTTTCTTT
CASSPPYTEAFF
>TRBJ1-6|-|few|TRBV9
TGTGCCAGCCGGACGGGTATGTCGGATTCACCCCTCCACTTT
CASRTGMSDSPLHF
>TRBJ2-6|-|few|TRBV6-5
TGTGCCAGCAGTTACTCGAGCCCGATGGGGGCCAACGTCCTGACTTTC
CASSYSSPMGANVLTF
>TRBJ1-2|-|many|TRBV11-2
TGTGCCAGTATCGGGGGGGGCGGGCACTATGGCTACACCTTC
CASIGGGGHYGYTF
>TRBJ2-7|TRBD2|many|TRBV28
TGTGCCAGCAGAGGTAGCGGGGGATGGATCTACGAGCAGTACTTC
CASRGSGGWIYEQYF
>TRBJ1-5|-|-|TRBV28
TGTGCCAGCAGTCCCGGGGGTCCCTGGGGTCAGCCCCAGCATTTT
CASSPGGPWGQPQHF
>TRBJ1-1|-|many|TRBV15
TGTGCCACCAGCAGACCCATCTATTTTGAAGCTTTCTTT
CATSRPIYFEAFF
>TRBJ2-7|-|few|TRBV9
TGTGCCAGCAGCGTGTCCTGGGGGAGCTCCTACGAGCAGTACTTC
CASSVSWGSSYEQYF
>TRBJ2-7|-|many|TRBV6-1
TGTGCCAGCACCTTCCGGGGGGCCCAGTACTTC
CASTFRGAQYF
>TRBJ2-7|TRBD1|few|TRBV7-9
TGTGCCAGCAGCTTAGGAGGGACAGCAACCTACGAGCAGTACTTC
CASSLGGTATYEQYF
>TRBJ1-1|-|many|TRBV12-3/TRBV12-4
TGTGCCAGCAGTTTTAGGCAGATGAACACTGAAGCTTTCTTT
CASSFRQMNTEAFF
>TRBJ2-7|TRBD1|many|TRBV27
TGTGCCAGCAGTTTCCTCGGGACAGGGCCCTACGAGCAGTACTTC
CASSFLGTGPYEQYF
>TRBJ1-1|-|many|TRBV12-3/TRBV12-4
TGTGCCAGCAGTTCCAGTACCACTGAAGCTTTCTTT
CASSSSTTEAFF
>TRBJ1-1|-|many|TRBV12-5
TGTGCTAGTGGTTTGCCCTCGGGGGGCCTTGCGAACACTGAAGCTTTCTTT
CASGLPSGGLANTEAFF
>TRBJ2-7|TRBD2|many|TRBV29-1
TGCAGCGTTTGGACTAGCGAGTACGAGCAGTACTTC
CSVWTSEYEQYF
>TRBJ2-7|-|-|TRBV29-1
TGCAGCGTTGGAGGGGGACCTTACTACGAGCAGTACTTC
CSVGGGPYYEQYF
>TRBJ1-2|-|few|TRBV29-1
TGCAGCGTTGTTTCCAGGAACTATGGCTACACCTTC
CSVVSRNYGYTF
>TRBJ2-7|-|-|TRBV27
TGTGCCAGCAGTTTATTTGCCGGGGGCCGCCACGAGCAGTACTTC
CASSLFAGGRHEQYF
>TRBJ2-2|TRBD2|-|TRBV5-6
TGTGCCAGCAGCTTGGCCGTGCGGGAGAGCACCGGGGAGCTGTTTTTT
CASSLAVRESTGELFF
>TRBJ2-5|-|few|TRBV19
TGTGCCAGTAGTATCTTGCACCAAGAGACCCAGTACTTC
CASSILHQETQYF
>TRBJ2-5|-|-|TRBV5-6
TGTGCCAGCAGCTTGGTTCCGGGGCCCCAAGAGACCCAGTACTTC
CASSLVPGPQETQYF
>TRBJ1-5|-|-|TRBV19
TGTGCCAGTAGTATTGGGTCTCAGCCCCAGCATTTT
CASSIGSQPQHF
>TRBJ1-2|-|many|TRBV6-1
TGTGCCAGCAGTGGCCCTGACCGGGAGCAGGACTATGGCTACACCTTC
CASSGPDREQDYGYTF
>TRBJ2-1|-|-|TRBV28
TGTGCCAGCAGTGTCCTCTACAATGAGCAGTTCTTC
CASSVLYNEQFF
>TRBJ1-1|-|many|TRBV15
TGTGCCACCAGCAGAGTTGGGCTTGGCAGGCTAAACACTGAAGCTTTCTTT
CATSRVGLGRLNTEAFF
>TRBJ2-1|-|-|TRBV5-1
TGCGCCAGCAGCTCGGACTTATACAATGAGCAGTTCTTC
CASSSDLYNEQFF
>TRBJ2-6|-|-|TRBV10-3
TGTGCCATCAGGACCTCAGGGGCTGGGGCCAACGTCCTGACTTTC
CAIRTSGAGANVLTF
>TRBJ1-2|-|-|TRBV7-9
TGTGCCAGCAGCCCTTGGACCGCGGCCTATGGCTACACCTTC
CASSPWTAAYGYTF
>TRBJ2-2|TRBD2|few|TRBV5-5
TGTGCCAGCAGTCCGGGACTAGCGGGAGCAGTGGGCACCGGGGAGCTGTTTTTT
CASSPGLAGAVGTGELFF
>TRBJ1-5|TRBD1|few|TRBV20-1
TGCAGTGCTAGAGATGAGGACAGGGACAGCCAGCCCCAGCATTTT
CSARDEDRDSQPQHF
>TRBJ2-2|-|-|TRBV5-4
TGTGCCAGCAGCACCCTAGTCTCCTCCCGAGGGGAGCTGTTTTTT
CASSTLVSSRGELFF